These 9 T cell receptor beta chains originate from one sample sequenced in a study of T cells in Graves' hyperthyroidism and ophthalmopathy. Researchers amplified the TCR beta CDR3 regions from RNA transcripts. The TCR CDR3 was amplified in a first-round RT-PCR using the HTBI primer set. From the multiplex PCR reads, TCRdb called clonotypes with MiXCR, one entry per CDR3 protein. Of a few hundred thousand distinct CDR3 sequences listed, about a fifth are singletons. The source material was blood. The receptors come from a man aged 18 to 35 with Graves' ophthalmopathy.

This clonotype has at least ten counts. The rearrangement links TRBV11-3 to TRBJ1-1; D gene ambiguous. The germline CDR1 and CDR2 sequences are SGHNT and YENEEA. The CDR3 length is 13 residues. V shed 5 bases and J shed 10 bases, with 17 bases lying between them. The CDR3 loop is CASSRDRLSGAFF. CDR3 in DNA: TGTGCCAGCAGCCGCGATCGTTTAAGCGGAGCTTTCTTT.

This clonotype was recorded at least ten times. The chain carries TRBV24-1 and TRBJ2-3, with D possibly being TRBD1 (5 bases). The CDR3 has 14 amino acids. Germline V gene data show CDR1 as KGHDR and CDR2 as SFDVKD. V was shortened by 1 base and J by 3 bases, with 7 bases between the two germline ends. CDR3 DNA: TGTGCCACCAGTGATTTCCAGGGAACAGATACGCAGTATTTT. The encoded protein is CATSDFQGTDTQYF.

The chain joins TRBV6-5 to TRBJ2-2; tentatively, D is TRBD2 (6 bases). There are 16 residues in the CDR3. With 1 base removed from V and 2 bases from J, the gap between germline ends came to 11 bases. Germline CDR1 MNHEY, CDR2 SVGAGI. CDR3 sequence reads: CASSYLGGINTGELFF. The CDR3 region has the DNA TGTGCCAGCAGTTACTTAGGAGGGATAAACACCGGGGAGCTGTTTTTT.

This clonotype came up many times. J is TRBJ1-1 and V is TRBV5-6; a possible D gene is TRBD1 (5 bases). The V and J ends lost 1 base and 0 bases respectively, with 13 bases between them. Germline lookup yields CDR1 SGHDT and CDR2 YYEEEE. The CDR3 has 16 residues. In DNA, the CDR3 is TGTGCCAGCAGCTTGTTGAGGGGCCTCATGAACACTGAAGCTTTCTTT. Translating it yields CASSLLRGLMNTEAFF.

There are a few counts of this clonotype. The chain links TRBV7-9 to TRBJ1-5, with D perhaps TRBD1 (5 bases). Trimming removed 1 base from V and 4 bases from J, with 11 bases in between. This CDR3 spans 15 amino acids. Germline V gene sequence: CDR1 SEHNR, CDR2 FQNEAQ (reference sequence). The CDR3 nucleotides read TGTGCCAGCAGCTTAGGTTCGACAGAAAATCAGCCCCAGCATTTT. Encoded protein: CASSLGSTENQPQHF.

Ten or more counts support this clonotype. The chain has TRBV10-3 and TRBJ2-2, with D possibly TRBD2 on 5 matching bases. From germline, CDR1 is ENHRY and CDR2 SYGVKD. Trimming stripped 0 bases from V and 0 bases from J, with 11 bases between. The CDR3 has 17 residues. In DNA, the CDR3 is TGTGCCATCAGTGAGTCGAGTAGCGCCCCGAACACCGGGGAGCTGTTTTTT. This encodes CAISESSSAPNTGELFF.

The chain recombines TRBV11-2 with TRBJ2-1, with TRBD2 identical over 16 bases. Germline CDR1 is SGHAT and CDR2 is FQNNGV. The CDR3 loop spans 21 amino acids. Losses at the gene ends were 5 bases for V and 0 bases for J; bases not matched to a gene: 13. The CDR3 loop reads CASSPGTSGGALSSSYNEQFF. CDR3 DNA sequence: TGTGCCAGCAGCCCCGGGACTAGCGGGGGGGCCCTTTCTAGCTCCTACAATGAGCAGTTCTTC.

This clonotype came up a few times. The V and J genes are TRBV5-1 and TRBJ2-5; 8 bases agree with TRBD1. J gave up 1 base and V 4 bases, and 6 bases lay outside the gene matches. Germline V gene data show CDR1 as SGHRS and CDR2 as YFSETQ. The CDR3 length is 15 residues. CDR3 loop: CASSPGDRTQETQYF. The CDR3 DNA follows: TGCGCCAGCAGCCCCGGGGACAGGACCCAAGAGACCCAGTACTTC.

This clonotype was seen ten or more times. The rearrangement joins TRBV2 to TRBJ2-7, with D possibly TRBD2 on 6 matching bases. This CDR3 is 15 amino acids long. V was clipped by 6 bases and J by 2 bases, with 17 bases between them. Germline CDR1 SNHLY, CDR2 FYNNEI. The CDR3 loop is CASSGGAAGPYEQYF. As DNA, the CDR3 is TGTGCCAGCAGCGGAGGGGCAGCCGGCCCCTACGAGCAGTACTTC.